These 8 T cell receptor beta chains share one sample of origin, sequenced in a study of Ad26.COV2.S vaccination and SARS-CoV-2 variants. TCRdb's copy holds only in-frame clones and misses some; the assay was immunoSEQ multiplex PCR. This table has about 680,000 clones, 89% appearing once. Treatment given: roughly 20 received Ad26.COV2.S at low or high dose, single or two shots; several received placebo; per-sample allocation not given. The samples were gathered on day 63 after the first injection of vaccine or placebo. The sequencing here drew on peripheral blood, taken in a trial of Ad26.COV2.S vaccine versus placebo. The receptor source for this set is a person between 18 and 59 years old who received the Ad26.COV2.S COVID-19 vaccine or a placebo.

The chain has TRBV2 and TRBJ2-2; TRBD1 or TRBD2 may be the D gene (5 bases each). The V and J ends lost 4 bases and 4 bases respectively, with 10 bases between them. Germline lookup yields CDR1 SNHLY and CDR2 FYNNEI. There are 14 residues in the CDR3. The CDR3 loop reads CASSALGTTGELFF. The CDR3 DNA reads as TGTGCCAGCAGTGCCCTAGGGACCACCGGGGAGCTGTTTTTT. The variable domain in full, with the rest retrieved from reference TRBV2 and TRBJ2-2, is EPEVTQTPSHQVTQMGQEVILRCVPISNHLYFYWYRQILGQKVEFLVSFYNNEISEKSEIFDDQFSVERPDGSNFTLKIRSTKLEDSAMYFCASSALGTTGELFFGEGSRLTVL.

This chain connects TRBV27 to TRBJ2-1; the match to TRBD2 covers 7 bases. The CDR3 sequence is 15 residues long. The J segment lost 3 bases and the V segment lost 6 bases, leaving 8 bases of the junction unmatched. The V gene's germline CDR1 is MNHEY and CDR2 SMNVEV (reference sequence). For the CDR3, the DNA is TGTGCCAGCAGCTTGGGGCTAGCGGTCTACAATGAGCAGTTCTTC. This translates into CASSLGLAVYNEQFF.

The genes are TRBV6-5 and TRBJ1-1, with D possibly matching TRBD1 (5 bases). The CDR3 spans 15 residues. Germline V CDR1 and CDR2: MNHEY, SVGAGI. Trimming took off 6 bases at V and 0 bases at J, with 14 bases between the two ends. The CDR3 DNA reads as TGTGCCAGCAGGGACGGGGGAGCCATGAACACTGAAGCTTTCTTT. Translation: CASRDGGAMNTEAFF.

This chain connects TRBV6-5 to TRBJ2-7; 10 nucleotides match TRBD2. J gave up 8 bases and V 8 bases, and 9 bases lay outside the gene matches. In germline, CDR1 is MNHEY, CDR2 SVGAGI. The CDR3 spans 13 residues. This CDR3 reads CASGEREGTKQYF. CDR3 in DNA: TGTGCCAGCGGAGAGCGGGAGGGGACCAAGCAGTACTTC.

The chain carries TRBV30 and TRBJ2-5, with a possible D match to TRBD1 (6 bases). V was cut by 4 bases and J by 5 bases, with 14 bases left in between. The CDR3 is 13 amino acids. Looked up from germline, CDR1 is GTSNPN and CDR2 is SVGIG (reference sequence). The CDR3 sequence is CAWTQGHRETQYF. CDR3 nucleotides: TGTGCCTGGACCCAGGGGCATCGGGAGACCCAGTACTTC.

This sequence joins TRBV2 and TRBJ2-7, with D perhaps given as TRBD1 or TRBD2 (6 bases each). This CDR3 is 12 amino acids long. CDR1 is SNHLY and CDR2 is FYNNEI in the germline V gene. V was trimmed by 11 bases and J by 5 bases, leaving 16 bases between them. The DNA of the CDR3 is TGTGCCGGAAGGGGGGAACCGGACGAGCAGTACTTC. Protein: CAGRGEPDEQYF.

The chain carries TRBV11-2 and TRBJ2-7; 8 bases are shared with TRBD1. The V segment lost 5 bases and the J segment 0 bases; nucleotides outside the gene matches: 6. CDR3 length: 15 residues. Germline V gene data show CDR1 as SGHAT and CDR2 as FQNNGV. The CDR3 loop is CASSRTDRGSYEQYF. The CDR3 nucleotides are TGTGCCAGCAGCCGTACCGACAGGGGCTCCTACGAGCAGTACTTC.

This clone was recorded once. CDR3 sequence: CAWSDLGGPTDTQYF. Written as DNA, the CDR3 is TGTGCCTGGAGTGATCTGGGGGGGCCAACAGATACGCAGTATTTT. The chain links TRBV30 to TRBJ2-3, with D possibly being TRBD2 (7 bases). Trimming took 1 base from V and 3 from J, leaving 14 bases between them. CDR1 is GTSNPN and CDR2 is SVGIG in the germline V gene (reference sequence). The CDR3 sequence is 15 residues long.